What follows are 5 T cell receptor beta chains derived from one specimen sequenced in a study of response to subunit inactivated influenza vaccine. TCRdb independently ran MiXCR on the RT-PCR reads; one entry per CDR3 protein. The sample has under 200,000 distinct CDR3 sequences; approximately 12% are singletons. The starting material was CD8+ T cells sorted from PBMCs, obtained around 25 months after vaccination. Every receptor here comes from a man aged 50 to 75 who received an inactivated influenza vaccine.

The chain carries TRBV7-8 and TRBJ2-1; D is uncertain. CDR1 SGHVS and CDR2 FQNEAQ come from the germline V gene. Trimming cost V 2 bases and J 7 bases, with 6 bases left between them. This CDR3 is built from 12 residues. CDR3 nucleotides: TGTGCCAGCAGCTTAAGGGCTAATGAGCAGTTCTTC. Protein: CASSLRANEQFF.

This clonotype showed up just a few times. The chain recombines TRBV9 with TRBJ2-7, with TRBD1 identical over 7 bases. The CDR3 runs to 16 residues. In germline, CDR1 is SGDLS, CDR2 YYNGEE. With 3 bases clipped from V and 2 bases from J, the junction kept 11 bases outside the gene matches. The CDR3, as DNA: TGTGCCAGCAGCGCCCCTCCGGACAGGCCGACCTACGAGCAGTACTTC. Translated, it gives CASSAPPDRPTYEQYF.

V and J are TRBV11-2 and TRBJ1-4; no firm D call. The CDR3 spans 12 residues. Germline V gives CDR1 SGHAT, CDR2 FQNNGV. V was cut by 4 bases and J by 5 bases, with 5 bases left in between. DNA for the CDR3: TGTGCCAGCAGCTCTAAAAATGAAAAACTGTTTTTT. Amino acids: CASSSKNEKLFF.

This clonotype has a count of ten or more. The rearrangement uses TRBV4-3 and TRBJ2-2, with D perhaps matching TRBD2 (5 bases). Germline CDR1 is LGHNA and CDR2 is YSLEER. The CDR3 has 18 amino acids. Trimming removed 0 bases at V and 3 bases at J, with 17 bases between. The CDR3 DNA sequence: TGCGCCAGCAGCCAAGAAATACTGCGGGCTCTCTACACCGGGGAGCTGTTTTTT. It specifies CASSQEILRALYTGELFF.

In nucleotides, the CDR3 is TGTGCCAGCAGTCAGGGTGGGGGGGCTTCCTACAATGAGCAGTTCTTC. Its translation is CASSQGGGASYNEQFF. The chain combines TRBV7-3 with TRBJ2-1; D might be TRBD2 (7 bases). Germline CDR1 is SGHTA and CDR2 is FQGTGA. Trimming removed 6 bases at V and 1 base at J, with 16 bases between. The CDR3 runs to 16 residues.